This is a list of T cell receptor beta chains from one sample in a study of T cells in Graves' hyperthyroidism and ophthalmopathy. TCRdb re-called the multiplex PCR reads with MiXCR, one entry per CDR3 protein. Of some 570,000 distinct CDR3 sequences in the sample, approximately 14% were seen once. The specimen sequenced was blood. Receptor source: a woman between 18 and 29 years old with Graves' ophthalmopathy. Each CDR3 is given with its conserved first and last residue. Each record gives: clone size, D gene, CDR3 length, J gene, V gene, CDR3 DNA, CDR3 protein. D genes are given only for firm matches. Clone size is not always given. Where it is, it says once, few, many or a class for expanded clones.

>many|NA|14|TRBJ2-7|TRBV7-9
TGTGCCAGCAGTCGGCCGGGACGTAGCTACGAGCAGTACTTC
CASSRPGRSYEQYF
>few|NA|18|TRBJ1-1|TRBV7-2
TGTGCCAGCAGCTTAAGCCCCTTTAGAGGAGGACTTAACACTGAAGCTTTCTTT
CASSLSPFRGGLNTEAFF
>many|TRBD2|14|TRBJ2-3|TRBV27
TGTGCCAGCAGACCGGGACTAGCGGGAGATACGCAGTATTTT
CASRPGLAGDTQYF
>few|TRBD1|15|TRBJ1-6|TRBV15
TGTGCCACCAGCAGAGATCGACAGGGAATGTCACCCCTCCACTTT
CATSRDRQGMSPLHF
>once|TRBD2|13|TRBJ2-1|TRBV11-2
TGTGCCAGCAGCTTACTAGCGGGAGGGTGGCAGTTCTTC
CASSLLAGGWQFF
>many|NA|15|TRBJ1-2|TRBV28
TGTGCCAGCAGTAATGAAGGAGTAGCTAACTATGGCTACACCTTC
CASSNEGVANYGYTF
>many|TRBD2|16|TRBJ2-1|TRBV6-5
TGTGCCAGCAGTTACGAGCCTAGCGGAGGTGTGGATGAGCAGTTCTTC
CASSYEPSGGVDEQFF
>few|NA|12|TRBJ1-2|TRBV25-1
TGTGCCAGCAGTGAATTAGCCACGGATTACACCTTC
CASSELATDYTF
>few|NA|13|TRBJ1-1|TRBV19
TGTGCCAGTAGTATGCGAAGGGTAACTGAAGCTTTCTTT
CASSMRRVTEAFF
>few|NA|14|TRBJ2-7|TRBV4-3
TGCGCCAGCAGCCAAGTTGACAGTCGCTACGAGCAGTACTTC
CASSQVDSRYEQYF
>NA|NA|12|TRBJ2-7|TRBV6-2/TRBV6-3
TGTGCCAGCAGTCGGGGGGCTAACGAGCAGTACTTC
CASSRGANEQYF
>many|NA|11|TRBJ1-1|TRBV7-9
TGTGCCAGCAGCTTAATGGCTGAAGCTTTCTTT
CASSLMAEAFF
>many|NA|13|TRBJ1-5|TRBV5-1
TGCGCCAGCGCGTTGGGGGGCGGACAGCCCCAGCATTTT
CASALGGGQPQHF
>many|NA|14|TRBJ2-7|TRBV11-2
TGTGCCAGCAGCTGGGCCGGACCGGTCTACGAGCAGTACTTC
CASSWAGPVYEQYF
>many|NA|15|TRBJ2-7|TRBV27
TGTGCCAGCAGTTTTTACCCGGACAGTTACTACGAGCAGTACTTC
CASSFYPDSYYEQYF
>NA|TRBD1|15|TRBJ1-2|TRBV3-1
TGTGCCAGCAGCCAAGATTTGGCAGGGGGCCGTGGCTACACCTTC
CASSQDLAGGRGYTF
>many|TRBD1|13|TRBJ1-5|TRBV10-3
TGTGCCACTCAGGGGGCCTGGAATCAGCCCCAGCATTTT
CATQGAWNQPQHF
>few|TRBD1|18|TRBJ2-3|TRBV5-1
TGCGCCAGCAGCCTAGATCCGGGACAGGGGGGATCCACAGATACGCAGTATTTT
CASSLDPGQGGSTDTQYF
>few|TRBD2|17|TRBJ2-1|TRBV4-3
TGCGCCAGCAGCCCTGCGAGAGCGGGAGGACCAGGCAATGAGCAGTTCTTC
CASSPARAGGPGNEQFF
>NA|TRBD1|14|TRBJ1-1|TRBV25-1
TGTGCCAGCAGTGAGCCCCGGGACAGGCCTGAAGCTTTCTTT
CASSEPRDRPEAFF
>many|NA|14|TRBJ2-3|TRBV11-3
TGTGCCAGCAGCTTATACGGGAGCGCAGATACGCAGTATTTT
CASSLYGSADTQYF
>many|TRBD2|16|TRBJ2-5|TRBV9
TGTGCCAGCAGCGTAGGGGGCAGCGGGAGTCTGGAGACCCAGTACTTC
CASSVGGSGSLETQYF
>many|NA|13|TRBJ1-5|TRBV6-1
TGTGCCAGCAGCTTACATGTGAATCAGCCCCAGCATTTT
CASSLHVNQPQHF
>NA|NA|13|TRBJ2-7|TRBV20-1
TGCAGTGCTGGGGACAGCGGGGGCGATGAGCAGTACTTC
CSAGDSGGDEQYF
>NA|TRBD1|14|TRBJ1-5|TRBV12-3/TRBV12-4
TGTGCCAGCAGTACGGGGACAGAAAATCAGCCCCAGCATTTT
CASSTGTENQPQHF
>many|NA|16|TRBJ2-1|TRBV12-3/TRBV12-4
TGTGCCAGCAGTCCGGTCCTACTCGGCTCCTACAATGAGCAGTTCTTC
CASSPVLLGSYNEQFF
>many|TRBD1|12|TRBJ1-1|TRBV28
TGTGCCAGCAGTTACAGGGGACCTGAAGCTTTCTTT
CASSYRGPEAFF
>few|NA|13|TRBJ2-3|TRBV9
TGTGCCAGCAGCGTAGAGGGGACAACTACGCAGTATTTT
CASSVEGTTTQYF
>many|TRBD2|13|TRBJ2-1|TRBV20-1
TGCAGTTCTTCACGGGAGGGCCTTGATGAGCAGTTCTTC
CSSSREGLDEQFF
>many|NA|17|TRBJ1-2|TRBV2
TGTGCCAGCAGTGTAGTAGGTCCGGGACAAGGAAACTATGGCTACACCTTC
CASSVVGPGQGNYGYTF
>many|TRBD1|15|TRBJ1-5|TRBV27
TGTGCCAGCAGTCCGGGACAGATTAGCAATCAGCCCCAGCATTTT
CASSPGQISNQPQHF
>many|TRBD2|15|TRBJ2-5|TRBV7-2
TGTGCCAGCAGCTTAACAAGACTAGCGGAAGAGACCCAGTACTTC
CASSLTRLAEETQYF
>NA|TRBD1|15|TRBJ2-2|TRBV7-8
TGTGCCAGCAGCTCGAGACAGGGGGCTACCGGGGAGCTGTTTTTT
CASSSRQGATGELFF
>once|TRBD1|16|TRBJ2-2|TRBV28
TGTGCCAGCAGTTTGCCGGGACAGGGGAACACCGGGGAGCTGTTTTTT
CASSLPGQGNTGELFF
>many|NA|16|TRBJ2-7|TRBV27
TGTGCCAGCTCACCCAGGTACCTGATGCCGTTCTACGAGCAGTACTTC
CASSPRYLMPFYEQYF
>NA|NA|12|TRBJ2-5|TRBV2
TGTGCCAGCAGTGAACGGGGTCAGACCCAGTACTTC
CASSERGQTQYF
>few|TRBD2|19|TRBJ2-1|TRBV3-1
TGTGCCAGCAGTCTCACCCCGGGACTAGCGGGTTACTCACTGAATGAGCAGTTCTTC
CASSLTPGLAGYSLNEQFF
>many|TRBD2|14|TRBJ2-2|TRBV12-5
TGTGCTAGTGAAACTAGCGGACCCCCCGGGGAGCTGTTTTTT
CASETSGPPGELFF
>many|NA|15|TRBJ2-1|TRBV2
TGTGCCAGCAGTGAAGCGCTCTACGTCTACAATGAGCAGTTCTTC
CASSEALYVYNEQFF
>few|NA|14|TRBJ2-1|TRBV6-2/TRBV6-3
TGTGCCAGCAGTTACTCCAACAACTACAATGAGCAGTTCTTC
CASSYSNNYNEQFF
>NA|TRBD2|18|TRBJ2-1|TRBV14
TGTGCCAGCAGCCGCGGACTAGCGGGAGGTTCCACCTACAATGAGCAGTTCTTC
CASSRGLAGGSTYNEQFF
>NA|TRBD2|15|TRBJ2-1|TRBV9
TGTGCCAGCAGCGTTGGGACTAGCGCCTACAATGAGCAGTTCTTC
CASSVGTSAYNEQFF
>many|TRBD2|15|TRBJ2-3|TRBV2
TGTGCCAGCAGTGGGACTAGCGGCTACACAGATACGCAGTATTTT
CASSGTSGYTDTQYF
>many|NA|15|TRBJ2-5|TRBV12-3/TRBV12-4
TGTGCCAGCAGTTTAAATGGGCAGCGACAAGAGACCCAGTACTTC
CASSLNGQRQETQYF
>few|TRBD2|17|TRBJ2-3|TRBV10-3
TGTGCCATCAGTGAACCCACTAGCGGGAGGGGGGCAGATACGCAGTATTTT
CAISEPTSGRGADTQYF
>many|NA|13|TRBJ2-7|TRBV11-2
TGTGCCAGCAGCTACAGGCTGGAGCGGGAGCAGTACTTC
CASSYRLEREQYF